The 27 T cell receptor beta chains below come from one sample, sequenced in a study of cytomegalovirus exposure and HLA in healthy donors. The primer mix had 60 Vbeta and 13 Jbeta primers. Assay used: immunoSEQ multiplex PCR; TCRdb lists only in-frame clones, some missing. The table includes 150,000 to 200,000 clones, roughly two thirds detected once. Sequenced sample: PBMCs. The source of these receptors is a woman aged 18-29 years in good health and CMV-seropositive.

The table lists this clone with a count of one. The chain has TRBV2 and TRBJ2-5; tentatively, D is TRBD1 (6 bases). The CDR3 runs to 13 residues. Germline CDR1 SNHLY, CDR2 FYNNEI. Trimming left V 6 bases short and J 5 bases short, with 13 bases between. CDR3 nucleotides: TGTGCCAGCAGCCCGGACAGTCCGGAGACCCAGTACTTC. Its translation: CASSPDSPETQYF.

V is TRBV5-1 and J is TRBJ2-7; 11 bases align to TRBD1. Germline values: CDR1 SGHRS, CDR2 YFSETQ. This CDR3 region has 15 residues. V dropped 4 bases and J dropped 0; count of bases not matched to a gene: 3. CDR3 region: CASSPGTGGSYEQYF. In DNA form, the CDR3 reads TGCGCCAGCAGCCCAGGGACAGGGGGCTCCTACGAGCAGTACTTC. Drawing the rest from reference TRBV5-1 and TRBJ2-7, the complete variable domain is KAGVTQTPRYLIKTRGQQVTLSCSPISGHRSVSWYQQTPGQGLQFLFEYFSETQRNKGNFPGRFSGRQFSNSRSEMNVSTLELGDSALYLCASSPGTGGSYEQYFGPGTRLTVT.

The chain is built from TRBV7-3 and TRBJ2-7; tentatively, D is TRBD2 (5 bases). The germline V gene encodes CDR1 SGHTA and CDR2 FQGTGA. V was clipped by 2 bases and J by 5 bases, with 10 bases between them. The length of the CDR3 is 13 residues. The CDR3 loop is CASSLSSQHEQYF. The CDR3 DNA follows: TGTGCCAGCAGCTTATCTAGCCAACACGAGCAGTACTTC.

V and J are TRBV7-2 and TRBJ1-5; D not resolved. The CDR3 contains 15 residues. V lost 1 base to trimming and J lost 7 bases, with 14 bases between them. Germline CDR1 and CDR2: SGHTA and FQGNSA. CDR3: CASSLDGLMGQPQHF. As DNA, the CDR3 is TGTGCCAGCAGCTTAGACGGACTGATGGGGCAGCCCCAGCATTTT.

This chain connects TRBV10-1 to TRBJ2-1; TRBD2 aligns across 9 bases. Germline V gives CDR1 WNHNN, CDR2 SYGVQD (reference sequence). This CDR3 spans 16 amino acids. J lost 6 bases, V lost 2 bases, and 8 bases had no gene match. As DNA, the CDR3 is TGCGCCAGCAGTGAGCTAGTGCGGGGGGGCCTCAATGAGCAGTTCTTC. Its translation is CASSELVRGGLNEQFF.

This chain links TRBV19 with TRBJ1-1; TRBD1 aligns across 7 bases. The CDR3 sequence is 14 residues long. Germline V gene lookup returns CDR1 LNHDA and CDR2 SQIVND (reference sequence). The junction had 3 bases not matched to a gene; V was cut back by 4 bases and J by 1 base. DNA for the CDR3: TGTGCCAGTAGTACGGGACAGAGGAACACTGAAGCTTTCTTT. Translation: CASSTGQRNTEAFF.

This chain links TRBV7-3 with TRBJ2-1; 14 bases fit TRBD2. The V segment lost 6 bases and the J segment 7 bases; nucleotides outside the gene matches: 14. Germline loops: CDR1 SGHTA, CDR2 FQGTGA. The CDR3 extends over 18 amino acids. As DNA, the CDR3 is TGTGCCAGCAGATTATCCCCTGGGACTAGCGGGAGAGAGAATGAGCAGTTCTTC. Its translation is CASRLSPGTSGRENEQFF. Supplemented by reference TRBV7-3 and TRBJ2-1, the full variable domain reads GAGVSQTPSNKVTEKGKYVELRCDPISGHTALYWYRQSLGQGPEFLIYFQGTGAADDSGLPNDRFFAVRPEGSVSTLKIQRTERGDSAVYLCASRLSPGTSGRENEQFFGPGTRLTVL.

V usage is TRBV5-1 and J usage is TRBJ2-1, with D hard to call. The CDR3 has 16 residues. Trimming cost V 4 bases and J 2 bases, with 16 bases left between them. Germline V gives CDR1 SGHRS, CDR2 YFSETQ. CDR3 coding DNA: TGCGCCAGCAGCCTGGACGACGGGTCCGCCTACAATGAGCAGTTCTTC. Translating it yields CASSLDDGSAYNEQFF.

A remark on this clone: This same CDR3 is encoded by further DNA sequences in the sample. The V gene is TRBV9, the J gene TRBJ2-1; 8 bases are a match to TRBD2. The trim removed 4 bases at V and 4 bases at J, leaving 7 bases unmatched. This CDR3 region has 15 residues. CDR1 is SGDLS, CDR2 YYNGEE, per germline. The CDR3 sequence is CASSPTSGLYNEQFF. The CDR3 DNA reads as TGTGCCAGCAGCCCAACTAGCGGCCTTTACAATGAGCAGTTCTTC.

This chain uses TRBV6-1 with TRBJ2-5, with 7 bases identical to TRBD2. The closer fit of TRBJ2-7 to the DNA end suggests the J call may be wrong. The CDR3 consists of 13 residues. Germline V lookup: CDR1 MNHNS, CDR2 SASEGT. The CDR3 nucleotides read TGTGCCAGCAGCCTGGCTAGCGGTTACGAGCAGTACTTC. This codes for CASSLASGYEQYF.

This chain links TRBV4-1 with TRBJ1-2; 7 bases align to TRBD1. This CDR3 region has 16 residues. Germline V gene data show CDR1 as MGHRA and CDR2 as YSYEKL. V shed 2 bases, J shed 2 bases, and the junction held 8 bases outside the gene matches. In DNA, the CDR3 is TGCGCCAGCAGCCAATTGAGACAGGGAGTAAACTATGGCTACACCTTC. Protein sequence: CASSQLRQGVNYGYTF.

In this sample, this clone turned up once. This chain uses TRBV7-9 with TRBJ2-1, with 7 positions matching TRBD2. V was pared by 6 bases and J by 6 bases, with 14 bases of the junction left unmatched. Germline loops: CDR1 SEHNR, CDR2 FQNEAQ (reference sequence). This CDR3 is built from 16 residues. CDR3 protein: CASSTTSGAQVNEQFF. In nucleotides, the CDR3 is TGTGCCAGCAGTACGACCAGCGGGGCCCAGGTCAATGAGCAGTTCTTC.

This rearrangement joins TRBV29-1 to TRBJ2-1, with 16 positions matching TRBD2. CDR3 length: 12 residues. J was trimmed by 12 bases and V by 7 bases; bases with no gene match: 3. The germline CDR1 and CDR2 sequences are SQVTM and ANQGSEA. CDR3 loop: CSGGLAGGPQFF. In nucleotides, the CDR3 is TGCAGCGGGGGACTAGCGGGAGGGCCGCAGTTCTTC.

The V gene is TRBV5-4, the J gene TRBJ2-2, with TRBD2 as a possible D gene (6 bases). This CDR3 comprises 15 residues. Trimming took off 2 bases at V and 2 bases at J, with 10 bases between the two ends. CDR1 and CDR2 (germline): SGHNT, YYREEE (reference sequence). CDR3 loop: CASSFEGGNTGELFF. CDR3 nucleotide sequence: TGTGCCAGCAGCTTCGAGGGAGGAAACACCGGGGAGCTGTTTTTT.

The table lists this clone with a few counts. The chain combines TRBV5-1 with TRBJ1-2; D remains unclear. The germline V gene encodes CDR1 SGHRS and CDR2 YFSETQ. This CDR3 is 16 amino acids long. V lost 5 bases and J lost 0, with 17 bases in between. CDR3 amino acids: CASSPFPPTTNYGYTF. In DNA form, the CDR3 reads TGCGCCAGCAGTCCGTTCCCTCCGACAACTAACTATGGCTACACCTTC.

This clone occurred once. V gene TRBV9 combines with J gene TRBJ2-5; D gene uncertain. The J call may be faulty, since TRBJ2-7 better matches the DNA end. Germline V gene lookup returns CDR1 SGDLS and CDR2 YYNGEE. The CDR3 runs 13 residues. As DNA, the CDR3 is TGTGCCAGCAGCTACGATGTAACCTACGAGCAGTACTTC. It translates to CASSYDVTYEQYF.

The chain is built from TRBV5-8 and TRBJ2-2, with TRBD1 identical over 10 bases. V shed 3 bases, J shed 6 bases, and the junction held 5 bases outside the gene matches. CDR1 and CDR2 (germline): SGHTS, YDEGEE. CDR3 length: 15 amino acids. The CDR3 sequence is CASSSRDRGPGELFF. The CDR3 nucleotides are TGTGCCAGCAGCTCCCGGGACAGGGGCCCCGGGGAGCTGTTTTTT. The full variable domain, in which reference TRBV5-8 and TRBJ2-2 provide the parts outside the CDR3, is EAGVTQSPTHLIKTRGQQATLRCSPISGHTSVYWYQQALGLGLQFLLWYDEGEERNRGNFPPRFSGRQFPNYSSELNVNALELEDSALYLCASSSRDRGPGELFFGEGSRLTVL.

The rearrangement links TRBV7-9 to TRBJ2-1, with 7 bases aligning to TRBD1. The CDR3 length is 15 residues. J lost 4 bases, V lost 2 bases, and 5 bases had no gene match. From germline, CDR1 is SEHNR and CDR2 FQNEAQ (reference sequence). The CDR3 DNA follows: TGTGCCAGCAGCTTAACGACAGGGTATTACAATGAGCAGTTCTTC. Translated: CASSLTTGYYNEQFF.

The rearrangement uses TRBV25-1 and TRBJ2-7; possible D gene TRBD1, 5 bases. The CDR3 covers 13 residues. The V end was cut by 3 bases, the J end by 3 bases, with 9 bases between. CDR1 is MGHDK, CDR2 SYGVNS, per germline. The CDR3 DNA reads as TGTGCCAGCAGTGATGCAGGGCACTACGAGCAGTACTTC. This codes for CASSDAGHYEQYF.

The genes are TRBV9 and TRBJ2-2, with a possible D match to TRBD1 (6 bases). Germline V CDR1 and CDR2: SGDLS, YYNGEE. V was trimmed by 0 bases and J by 7 bases, leaving 19 bases between them. This CDR3 contains 17 residues. DNA of the CDR3: TGTGCCAGCAGCGTAGCCCCCAGAACAGGGAAGGACGGGGAGCTGTTTTTT. Translation: CASSVAPRTGKDGELFF.

In this sample, this clone turned up a few times. The chain has TRBV6-5 and TRBJ1-1, with 7 bases that match TRBD1. This CDR3 region has 13 residues. Germline CDR1 reads MNHEY; CDR2 reads SVGAGI. The J segment lost 4 bases and the V segment lost 4 bases, leaving 3 bases of the junction unmatched. In DNA form, the CDR3 reads TGTGCCAGCAGTTCATCAGGGGGCACTGAAGCTTTCTTT. It specifies CASSSSGGTEAFF.

The chain joins TRBV6-5 to TRBJ1-3; no clear D. Germline values: CDR1 MNHEY, CDR2 SVGAGI. CDR3 length: 12 amino acids. The ends were cut back, 8 bases at V and 5 bases at J, with 10 bases in the middle. The CDR3 DNA reads TGTGCCAGCTCTCCTGGGCGAAACACCATATATTTT. Protein sequence: CASSPGRNTIYF.

The V call is TRBV6-4, the J call TRBJ1-5; 10 positions match TRBD1. Germline CDR1 MRHNA, CDR2 SNTAGT. J was trimmed by 7 bases and V by 2 bases; bases with no gene match: 11. The CDR3 totals 17 residues. In DNA form, the CDR3 reads TGTGCCAGCAGTGACACGCCTCCGGGACAGGGGTACCAGCCCCAGCATTTT. Protein sequence: CASSDTPPGQGYQPQHF.

In its sample, this clone was seen a few times. V gene TRBV5-1 combines with J gene TRBJ2-6; no clear D gene. CDR3 length: 17 residues. V was pared by 0 bases and J by 0 bases, with 10 bases between. Germline assignment: CDR1 SGHRS and CDR2 YFSETQ. This chain's CDR3 is CASSLAGIHSGANVLTF. The CDR3, as DNA: TGCGCCAGCAGCTTGGCAGGTATCCACTCTGGGGCCAACGTCCTGACTTTC.

This clone was counted a few times. The chain uses TRBV13 and TRBJ2-2, with a possible D match to TRBD1 (5 bases). The V and J ends lost 5 bases and 6 bases respectively, with 16 bases between them. The germline gives CDR1 PRHDT, CDR2 FYEKMQ (reference sequence). CDR3 length: 15 residues. The CDR3 DNA sequence: TGTGCCAGCAGCCCCCGTAGTGGGGCAGCCGGGGAGCTGTTTTTT. Translating it yields CASSPRSGAAGELFF. Full variable domain (missing parts from reference TRBV13 and TRBJ2-2): AAGVIQSPRHLIKEKRETATLKCYPIPRHDTVYWYQQGPGQDPQFLISFYEKMQSDKGSIPDRFSAQQFSDYHSELNMSSLELGDSALYFCASSPRSGAAGELFFGEGSRLTVL.

This clone was detected a few times. The chain combines TRBV28 with TRBJ1-4, with D perhaps TRBD1 (5 bases). CDR3 length: 13 residues. V shed 1 base and J shed 7 bases, with 7 bases lying between them. CDR1 is MDHEN and CDR2 is SYDVKM in the germline V gene. The CDR3 DNA sequence: TGTGCCAGCAGTTTATACAGGCTTGAAAAACTGTTTTTT. Translated: CASSLYRLEKLFF.

The CDR3 nucleotides read TGTGCCAGCAGTTTTCGGAGAACAGATACGCAGTATTTT. It codes for CASSFRRTDTQYF. V gene TRBV27 combines with J gene TRBJ2-3; the D is unclear. Germline CDR1 MNHEY, CDR2 SMNVEV (reference sequence). The germline V and J ends were trimmed by 3 bases and 3 bases, with 7 bases remaining between them. The CDR3 sequence is 13 residues long.